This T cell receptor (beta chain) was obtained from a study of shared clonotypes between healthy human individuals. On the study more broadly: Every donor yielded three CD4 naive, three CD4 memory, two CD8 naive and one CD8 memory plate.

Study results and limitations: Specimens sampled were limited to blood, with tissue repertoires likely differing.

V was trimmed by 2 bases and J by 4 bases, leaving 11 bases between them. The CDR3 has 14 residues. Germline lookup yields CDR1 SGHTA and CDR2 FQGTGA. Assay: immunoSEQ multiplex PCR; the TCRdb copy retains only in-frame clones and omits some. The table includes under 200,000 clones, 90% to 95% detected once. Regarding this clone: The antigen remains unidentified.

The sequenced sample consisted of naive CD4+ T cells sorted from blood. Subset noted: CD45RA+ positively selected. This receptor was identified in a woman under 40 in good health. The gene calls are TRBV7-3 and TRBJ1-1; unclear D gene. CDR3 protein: CASSLFGSSTEAFF. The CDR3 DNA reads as TGTGCCAGCAGCTTATTCGGGAGCAGCACTGAAGCTTTCTTT.